This TCR beta chain was documented in a study of long-term antiretroviral therapy in people with HIV. Study results and caveats: Although diversity increased after ART, it remained lower than in transplant donor controls. Absence of data on ART adherence, viral resistance or therapy changes was noted.

A v3.0 immunoSEQ assay was performed at survey level. Profiled with immunoSEQ multiplex PCR; TCRdb holds only in-frame clones, not every one. The sample consists of tens of thousands of clones, roughly 85% of them appearing once. All donors provided no fewer than one pre-ART and no fewer than two post-ART PBMC samples. This clone has just a few counts. Its antigen is unidentified. The source is a man between 18 and 35 years old with HIV. Sequenced material: unsorted PBMCs, taken about 3.5 years after starting antiretroviral therapy.

The CDR3 here is CASSESGGIHEQYF. The CDR3 coding sequence is TGCGCCAGCAGTGAGTCGGGGGGTATCCACGAGCAGTACTTC. This chain connects TRBV10-1 to TRBJ2-7; D is possibly TRBD2 (6 bases). The V gene's germline CDR1 is WNHNN and CDR2 SYGVQD (reference sequence). The CDR3 covers 14 residues. Trimming left V 0 bases short and J 5 bases short, with 11 bases between.